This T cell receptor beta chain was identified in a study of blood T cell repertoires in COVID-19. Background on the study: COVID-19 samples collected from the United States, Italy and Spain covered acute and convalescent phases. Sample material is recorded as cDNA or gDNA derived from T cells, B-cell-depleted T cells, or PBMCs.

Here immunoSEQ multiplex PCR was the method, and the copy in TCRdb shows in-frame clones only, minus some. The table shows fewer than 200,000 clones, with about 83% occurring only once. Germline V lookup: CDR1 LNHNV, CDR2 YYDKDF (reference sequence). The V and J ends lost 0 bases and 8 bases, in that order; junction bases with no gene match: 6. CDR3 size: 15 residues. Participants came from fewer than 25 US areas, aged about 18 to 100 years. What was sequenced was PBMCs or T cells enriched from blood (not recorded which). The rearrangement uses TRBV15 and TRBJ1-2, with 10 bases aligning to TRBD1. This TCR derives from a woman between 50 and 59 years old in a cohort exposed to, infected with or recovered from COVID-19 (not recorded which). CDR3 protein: CATSRDGGQGYGYTF. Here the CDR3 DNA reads TGTGCCACCAGCAGAGATGGGGGACAGGGGTACGGCTACACCTTC.